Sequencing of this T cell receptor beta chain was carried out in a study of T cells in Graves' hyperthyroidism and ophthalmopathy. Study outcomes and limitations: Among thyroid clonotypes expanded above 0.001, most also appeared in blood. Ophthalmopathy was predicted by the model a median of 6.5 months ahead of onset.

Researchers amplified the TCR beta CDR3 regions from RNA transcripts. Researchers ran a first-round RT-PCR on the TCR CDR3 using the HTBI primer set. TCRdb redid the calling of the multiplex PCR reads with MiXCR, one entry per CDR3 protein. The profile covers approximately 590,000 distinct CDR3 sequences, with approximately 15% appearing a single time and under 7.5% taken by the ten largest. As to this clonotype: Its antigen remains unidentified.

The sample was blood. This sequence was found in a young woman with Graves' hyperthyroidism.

The CDR3 spells CASSLRTGAGTYTDTQYF. For the CDR3, the DNA is TGTGCCAGCAGCCTTCGGACGGGGGCTGGAACTTACACAGATACGCAGTATTTT. The gene calls are TRBV7-9 and TRBJ2-3; the D gene could be TRBD1 or TRBD2 (6 bases each). Germline values: CDR1 SEHNR, CDR2 FQNEAQ (reference sequence). V was shortened by 5 bases and J by 2 bases, with 23 bases between the two germline ends. This CDR3 region has 18 residues.